The source of this TCR beta chain is a study of blood T cell repertoires in COVID-19. This clone is a singleton in its sample. The V gene lost 1 base and the J gene lost 5 bases, with 14 bases spanning the gap. The germline gives CDR1 SNHLY, CDR2 FYNNEI. CDR3 length: 16 residues. The assay was immunoSEQ multiplex PCR, and TCRdb's table has in-frame clones only and misses some. The sample carries around 200,000 clones, approximately 90% recorded once. The chain employs TRBV2 and TRBJ2-2; D not resolved. This sequence was found in a woman in her 40s with acute COVID-19. Sequencing used PBMCs or T cells enriched from blood (not recorded which). This CDR3 reads CASSEEYSYGTGELFF. As DNA, the CDR3 is TGTGCCAGCAGTGAAGAATACAGCTATGGGACCGGGGAGCTGTTTTTT.